This TCR beta chain was documented in a study of human T cells and chemical hapten exposure. Study-wide results and caveats: Expanded TCRs formed significantly more large CDR3 similarity clusters than controls.

TCRdb re-called the RACE reads through MiXCR, storing one row per CDR3 protein. The table lists a few hundred thousand distinct CDR3 sequences, just under 6.5% of them singletons. Trimming stripped 6 bases from V and 7 bases from J, with 18 bases between. The CDR3 covers 13 residues. From germline, CDR1 is DFQATT and CDR2 SNEGSKA (reference sequence). This clonotype showed up many times. What it recognizes is unknown. Time point here: patch test 2, 6 weeks after DPC sensitization. Treatment: therapeutic diphenylcyclopropenone sensitization with weekly scalp DPC. Blood draws came first, before each patch test.

Sequenced material: whole blood, taken in connection with sensitization to the hapten diphenylcyclopropenone (DPC). The receptor's source is a woman between 18 and 30 years old with alopecia areata. Some clones in this sample may be carry-over from other donors' samples. This chain uses TRBV20-1 with TRBJ1-2; no clear D gene. Here the CDR3 reads CSALRGESVGYTF. Here the CDR3 DNA reads TGCAGTGCGCTACGTGGGGAAAGTGTTGGCTACACCTTC.